This T cell receptor (beta chain) was sequenced for a study of technical replicates of blood from a handful of donors. V gave up 2 bases and J gave up 3 bases, with 13 bases separating them. Germline CDR1 reads SGHAT; CDR2 reads FQNNGV. CDR3 length equals 15 residues. TCRdb keeps only in-frame clones here, not all; method: immunoSEQ multiplex PCR. This sample carries 76,000 or so clones, roughly 90% of them seen once, and the ten largest clones take 0.25%. The source of this sequence is a human donor in good health. Sequenced sample: T cells isolated from PBMCs. The chain links TRBV11-2 to TRBJ1-2, with a tentative D call TRBD1 (5 bases). The CDR3 spells CASSLYFGGYYGYTF. CDR3 in DNA: TGTGCCAGCAGCTTATATTTCGGGGGATACTATGGCTACACCTTC.